This T cell receptor beta chain was sequenced for a study of T cell changes during pregnancy in multiple sclerosis. The V end lost 1 base, the J end lost 2 bases, and 12 bases lay between the germline ends. Per germline, CDR1 SGHTA and CDR2 FQGNSA. The CDR3 consists of 15 residues. Produced via immunoSEQ multiplex PCR; TCRdb's table is partial and in-frame only. Of 90,000 to 95,000 clones detected, around 93% appear once; the ten largest clones hold 0.85% to 0.95%. The sequence derives from a female donor with multiple sclerosis, enrolled in a pregnancy study. Material: peripheral blood, obtained before pregnancy. J is TRBJ2-7 and V is TRBV7-2, with D possibly being TRBD2 (6 bases). CDR3 nucleotide sequence: TGTGCCAGCAGCTTAGAGTTGGGGGAGGCCTACGAGCAGTACTTC. This gives the protein CASSLELGEAYEQYF. The whole variable domain, filled in from reference TRBV7-2 and TRBJ2-7, reads GAGVSQSPSNKVTEKGKDVELRCDPISGHTALYWYRQSLGQGLEFLIYFQGNSAPDKSGLPSDRFSAERTGGSVSTLTIQRTQQEDSAVYLCASSLELGEAYEQYFGPGTRLTVT.